This T cell receptor beta chain was recovered during a study of T cells in Graves' hyperthyroidism and ophthalmopathy. Study-wide results and limits: Ophthalmopathy and stable hyperthyroidism were separated by a 13 V-J model.

The TCR beta CDR3 regions underwent amplification using RNA transcripts as the source. Researchers ran a first-round RT-PCR on the TCR CDR3 using the HTBI primer set. MiXCR, applied by TCRdb to the multiplex PCR reads, yields one record per CDR3 protein. This table has roughly 700,000 distinct CDR3 sequences, 14% appearing once. Notes on this clonotype: Its antigen is unidentified.

Each patient was aged 18 to 65 and had newly diagnosed hyperthyroidism of under 2 months' duration. The study left out patients who had uncontrolled infection, other autoimmune disease, pregnancy or lactation. V gave up 5 bases and J gave up 0 bases, with 17 bases separating them. The CDR3 covers 17 residues. Per germline, CDR1 MNHNS and CDR2 SASEGT. The chain couples TRBV6-1 to TRBJ1-5; weak D call: TRBD1 (5 bases). Sequenced sample: blood. This sequence was found in a woman aged 18-35 years with Graves' hyperthyroidism. CDR3 region: CASSPEVGPLSNQPQHF. For the CDR3, the DNA is TGTGCCAGCAGTCCCGAGGTGGGGCCCCTTAGCAATCAGCCCCAGCATTTT.